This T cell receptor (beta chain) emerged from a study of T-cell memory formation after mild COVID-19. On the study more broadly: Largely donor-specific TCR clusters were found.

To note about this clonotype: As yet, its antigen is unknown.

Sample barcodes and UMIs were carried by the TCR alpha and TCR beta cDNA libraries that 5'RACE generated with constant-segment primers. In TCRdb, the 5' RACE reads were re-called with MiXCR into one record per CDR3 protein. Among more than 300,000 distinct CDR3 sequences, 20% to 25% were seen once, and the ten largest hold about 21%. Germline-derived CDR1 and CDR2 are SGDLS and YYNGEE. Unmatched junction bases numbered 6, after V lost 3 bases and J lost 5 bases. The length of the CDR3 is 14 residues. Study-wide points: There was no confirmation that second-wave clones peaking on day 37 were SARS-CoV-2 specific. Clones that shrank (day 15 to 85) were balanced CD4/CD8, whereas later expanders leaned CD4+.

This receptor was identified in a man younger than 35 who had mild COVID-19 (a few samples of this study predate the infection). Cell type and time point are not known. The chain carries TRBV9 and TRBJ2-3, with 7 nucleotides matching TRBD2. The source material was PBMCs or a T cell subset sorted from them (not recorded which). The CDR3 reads CASSGGGRGDTQYF. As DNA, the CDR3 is TGTGCCAGCAGCGGGGGGGGTCGAGGAGATACGCAGTATTTT.